Shown below are 20 T cell receptor beta chains from a single sample sequenced in a study of blood T cells in healthy people across ages. Primed by a sample-barcoded 5' primer and a J-beta primer mix, a second PCR proceeded for 7 to 11 cycles. TCRdb called the 5' RACE reads again in MiXCR, with one record for every CDR3 protein. This repertoire shows about 640,000 distinct CDR3 sequences, approximately 30% found once; its top ten account for 15% to 19%. The sequenced sample consisted of blood. These receptors were collected from a woman of 80 years or more in good health.

This sequence joins TRBV5-6 and TRBJ1-1, with unresolved D. This CDR3 has 16 residues. Germline V gene lookup returns CDR1 SGHDT and CDR2 YYEEEE. V lost 4 bases to trimming and J lost 1 base, with 17 bases between them. The CDR3: CASSLPPRNGNTEAFF. In DNA form, the CDR3 reads TGTGCCAGCAGCCTCCCCCCCAGGAATGGGAACACTGAAGCTTTCTTT.

This chain links TRBV13 with TRBJ1-1; weak D call: TRBD1 (5 bases). The CDR3 is made up of 14 amino acids. Germline CDR1 PRHDT, CDR2 FYEKMQ (reference sequence). V was cut by 0 bases and J by 6 bases, with 11 bases left in between. CDR3 in DNA: TGTGCCAGCAGCTTAGGGGGGCCCAACGCTGAAGCTTTCTTT. This translates into CASSLGGPNAEAFF. Based on the CDR3 plus reference TRBV13 and TRBJ1-1, the full variable domain is AAGVIQSPRHLIKEKRETATLKCYPIPRHDTVYWYQQGPGQDPQFLISFYEKMQSDKGSIPDRFSAQQFSDYHSELNMSSLELGDSALYFCASSLGGPNAEAFFGQGTRLTVV.

The rearrangement links TRBV15 to TRBJ2-1; D is unresolved. The J call is in doubt because the DNA end fits TRBJ2-7 better. Per the germline V gene, CDR1 is LNHNV and CDR2 is YYDKDF (reference sequence). This CDR3 has 14 residues. The CDR3 region is CATSRGFSYNEQYF. CDR3 coding DNA: TGTGCCACCAGCAGGGGCTTCTCCTACAATGAGCAGTACTTC.

This chain links TRBV7-8 with TRBJ2-5; D is perhaps TRBD1 (5 bases). CDR3 size: 13 residues. Trimming took 5 bases from V and 11 from J, leaving 18 bases between them. CDR1 is SGHVS, CDR2 FQNEAQ, per germline. CDR3 in DNA: TGTGCCAGCAGCCCTACAGGTCTGAGTGAGCAGTACTTC. This sequence encodes CASSPTGLSEQYF.

The chain carries TRBV5-1 and TRBJ1-4; D is unresolved. This CDR3 comprises 15 residues. V shed 0 bases and J shed 1 base, with 7 bases lying between them. Germline lookup yields CDR1 SGHRS and CDR2 YFSETQ. The CDR3 DNA reads as TGCGCCAGCAGCTTGGCCTTGGGAACTAATGAAAAACTGTTTTTT. Translated: CASSLALGTNEKLFF.

This clonotype was seen more than once but under ten times. This sequence joins TRBV30 and TRBJ2-7; D possibly corresponds to TRBD2 (7 bases). Deletions cut 4 bases from V and 6 bases from J, with 13 bases between. CDR1 is GTSNPN and CDR2 is SVGIG in the germline V gene (reference sequence). This CDR3 is 12 amino acids long. As DNA, the CDR3 is TGTGCCTGGACCGTCGGGGGGCGCGAGCAGTACTTC. It is translated as CAWTVGGREQYF.

This clonotype was counted between two and nine times. This chain links TRBV9 with TRBJ2-1, with 9 bases matching TRBD2. CDR1 SGDLS and CDR2 YYNGEE come from the germline V gene. V lost 3 bases and J lost 8; bases outside the gene matches: 18. The CDR3 is made up of 18 amino acids. DNA for the CDR3: TGTGCCAGCAGCGCCGATCTCCGCGGGCGGGGGGGCCGGGATGAGCAGTTCTTC. Its protein product is CASSADLRGRGGRDEQFF.

The rearrangement joins TRBV30 to TRBJ2-7; D might be TRBD1 or TRBD2, each matching 5 bases. Germline CDR1 reads GTSNPN; CDR2 reads SVGIG (reference sequence). The CDR3 contains 13 residues. V lost 5 bases and J 1 base, leaving 12 bases between the germline ends. CDR3 sequence reads: CAWEGTASYEQYF. CDR3 coding DNA: TGTGCCTGGGAAGGGACCGCGTCCTACGAGCAGTACTTC.

This clonotype was picked up a small number of times. It may be a read error: a sequence one base away is much more abundant. This chain connects TRBV29-1 to TRBJ2-7; D not certain. V lost 4 bases to trimming and J lost 6 bases, with 19 bases between them. Germline V gene sequence: CDR1 SQVTM, CDR2 ANQGSEA. CDR3 length: 14 amino acids. The CDR3 DNA reads TGCAGCGTTGGTTATAACTCTCGTGTTTCCGAGCAGTACTTC. This codes for CSVGYNSRVSEQYF.

This clonotype has a handful of counts. A junction boundary mismatches the germline segment, possibly from a read error. V gene TRBV4-1 combines with J gene TRBJ2-7; D is ambiguous. This CDR3 is built from 15 residues. Germline values: CDR1 MGHRA, CDR2 YSYEKL. Here the CDR3 DNA reads TGCGCCGGCAGCCAGCCTTACTGGGGCTCCTACGAGCAGTACTTC. Encoded protein: CAGSQPYWGSYEQYF.

The table lists this clonotype with a few counts. The CDR3 is CASSLLVGTGENTGELFF. The CDR3 DNA reads TGTGCCAGCAGCTTATTGGTGGGGACAGGGGAGAACACCGGGGAGCTGTTTTTT. The chain has TRBV7-8 and TRBJ2-2; TRBD1 aligns across 10 bases. Germline V lookup: CDR1 SGHVS, CDR2 FQNEAQ. Trimming cost V 2 bases and J 1 base; bases outside gene matches: 7. The CDR3 runs to 18 residues.

The chain couples TRBV6-5 to TRBJ1-3; D is unclear. From germline, CDR1 is MNHEY and CDR2 SVGAGI. Trimming took off 5 bases at V and 3 bases at J, with 14 bases between the two ends. The CDR3 is 15 residues long. The CDR3 is CASSAGDLFGNTIYF. Written as DNA, the CDR3 is TGTGCCAGCAGTGCAGGAGACCTTTTTGGAAACACCATATATTTT.

This clonotype came up a few times. J is TRBJ2-1 and V is TRBV3-1; 8 nucleotides agree with TRBD2. Per germline, CDR1 LGHDT and CDR2 YNNKEL (reference sequence). J was trimmed by 2 bases and V by 1 base; bases with no gene match: 4. This CDR3 has 16 amino acids. The CDR3 coding sequence is TGTGCCAGCAGCCAAGGTCGGGGGGGGGCCTACAATGAGCAGTTCTTC. Amino acids: CASSQGRGGAYNEQFF.

This clonotype was found many times. The chain links TRBV3-1 to TRBJ2-7; tentatively, D is TRBD2 (5 bases). CDR3 length equals 14 residues. Looked up from germline, CDR1 is LGHDT and CDR2 is YNNKEL (reference sequence). V gave up 4 bases and J gave up 3 bases, with 13 bases separating them. Here the CDR3 DNA reads TGTGCCAGCAGCCTTCGGGGTAAGCTCTACGAGCAGTACTTC. This gives the protein CASSLRGKLYEQYF.

Turning to this clonotype: This could be a read error, since a much larger clone is one nucleotide away. The chain is built from TRBV20-1 and TRBJ2-1; 8 nucleotides match TRBD2. V dropped 0 bases and J dropped 6; count of bases not matched to a gene: 4. This CDR3 comprises 14 residues. CDR1 is DFQATT and CDR2 is SNEGSKA in the germline V gene (reference sequence). The CDR3 bases are TGCAGTGCTAGAGAGGACGGGGGGGTCAATGAGCAGTTCTTC. Translation: CSAREDGGVNEQFF.

Concerning this clonotype: The missing conserved phenylalanine or tryptophan at the end of this CDR3 makes a read error likely. The DNA is omitted, as the CDR3 cannot be located on it reliably, and the CDR3 follows TCRdb's listing. The rearrangement links TRBV29-1 to TRBJ1-1; whether TRBD1, the table's D call, matches the DNA was not checked. A total of 12 residues make up the CDR3, ends included. Germline V CDR1 and CDR2: SQVTM, ANQGSEA. This chain's CDR3 is CSGWTVNTEVFL.

This rearrangement joins TRBV5-1 to TRBJ2-2; no definite D call. The germline V and J ends were trimmed by 8 bases and 4 bases, with 15 bases remaining between them. Germline V gene sequence: CDR1 SGHRS, CDR2 YFSETQ. This CDR3 has 14 residues. The CDR3 nucleotides read TGCGCCAGTAACGAGTTCTCCGGCACCGGGGAGCTGTTTTTT. Amino acids: CASNEFSGTGELFF.

The chain uses TRBV20-1 and TRBJ1-2; D not certain. The CDR3 length is 12 residues. V was cut by 6 bases and J by 4 bases, with 12 bases left in between. Germline CDR1 is DFQATT and CDR2 is SNEGSKA (reference sequence). The CDR3 protein is CSAENRGYGYTF. The CDR3 region has the DNA TGCAGTGCCGAAAATAGAGGCTATGGCTACACCTTC.

A single count supports this clonotype. The V and J genes are TRBV5-1 and TRBJ1-2; D may be TRBD1 (6 bases). This CDR3 is built from 15 residues. V dropped 3 bases and J dropped 2 bases, with 14 bases sitting between them. Per the germline V gene, CDR1 is SGHRS and CDR2 is YFSETQ. The CDR3 bases are TGCGCCAGCAGCTCGGGGGCCACAGGAAACTATGGCTACACCTTC. Its translation: CASSSGATGNYGYTF.

The chain is built from TRBV28 and TRBJ2-2, with 7 bases fitting TRBD1. The V segment lost 5 bases and the J segment 2 bases; nucleotides outside the gene matches: 2. This CDR3 region has 14 residues. CDR1 MDHEN and CDR2 SYDVKM come from the germline V gene. Written as DNA, the CDR3 is TGTGCCAGCAGTCGACAGGGAAACACCGGGGAGCTGTTTTTT. Its protein is CASSRQGNTGELFF.